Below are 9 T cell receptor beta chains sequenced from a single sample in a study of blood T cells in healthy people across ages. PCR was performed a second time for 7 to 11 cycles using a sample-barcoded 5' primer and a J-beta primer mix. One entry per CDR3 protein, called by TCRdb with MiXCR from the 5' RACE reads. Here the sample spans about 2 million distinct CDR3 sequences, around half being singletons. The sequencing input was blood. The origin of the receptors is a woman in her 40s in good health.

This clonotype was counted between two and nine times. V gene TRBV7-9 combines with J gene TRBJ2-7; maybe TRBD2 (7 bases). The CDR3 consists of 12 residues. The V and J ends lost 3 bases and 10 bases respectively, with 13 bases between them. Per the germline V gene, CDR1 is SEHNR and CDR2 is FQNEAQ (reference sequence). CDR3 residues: CASSLGGGIQYF. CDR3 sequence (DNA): TGTGCCAGCAGCTTGGGGGGGGGCATCCAGTACTTC. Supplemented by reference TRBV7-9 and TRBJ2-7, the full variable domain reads DTGVSQNPRHKITKRGQNVTFRCDPISEHNRLYWYRQTLGQGPEFLTYFQNEAQLEKSRLLSDRFSAERPKGSFSTLEIQRTEQGDSAMYLCASSLGGGIQYFGPGTRLTVT.

The CDR3: CAISESLDGDNQPQHF. CDR3 bases: TGTGCCATCAGTGAGTCGTTGGACGGAGACAATCAGCCCCAGCATTTT. This rearrangement joins TRBV10-3 to TRBJ1-5; no reliable D call. Deletions cut 0 bases from V and 3 bases from J, with 12 bases between. Per germline, CDR1 ENHRY and CDR2 SYGVKD. CDR3 length: 16 amino acids.

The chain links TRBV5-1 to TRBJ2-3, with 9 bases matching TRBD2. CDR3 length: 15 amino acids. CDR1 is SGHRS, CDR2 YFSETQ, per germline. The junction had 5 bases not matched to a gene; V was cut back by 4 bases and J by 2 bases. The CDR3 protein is CASSLAGTITDTQYF. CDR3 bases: TGCGCCAGCAGCCTAGCGGGGACTATCACAGATACGCAGTATTTT.

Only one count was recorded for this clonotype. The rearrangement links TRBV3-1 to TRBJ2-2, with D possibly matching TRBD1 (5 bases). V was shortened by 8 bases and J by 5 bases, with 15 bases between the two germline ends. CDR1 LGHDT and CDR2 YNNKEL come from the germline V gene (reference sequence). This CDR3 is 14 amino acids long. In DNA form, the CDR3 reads TGTGCCAGCCTTCCTGAAGGGGCGACCGGGGAGCTGTTTTTT. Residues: CASLPEGATGELFF.

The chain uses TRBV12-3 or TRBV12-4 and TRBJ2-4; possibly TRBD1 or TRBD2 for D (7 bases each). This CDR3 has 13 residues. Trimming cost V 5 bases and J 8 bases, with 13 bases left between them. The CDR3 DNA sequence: TGTGCCAGCAGTGCAGGGGGGGTGGACATTCAGTACTTC. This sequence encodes CASSAGGVDIQYF.

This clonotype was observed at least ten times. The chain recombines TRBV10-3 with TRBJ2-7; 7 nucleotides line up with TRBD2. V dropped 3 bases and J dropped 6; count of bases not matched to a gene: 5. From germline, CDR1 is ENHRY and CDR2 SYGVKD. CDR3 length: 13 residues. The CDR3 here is CAISDMGGIEQYF. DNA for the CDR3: TGTGCCATCAGTGATATGGGGGGGATCGAGCAGTACTTC.

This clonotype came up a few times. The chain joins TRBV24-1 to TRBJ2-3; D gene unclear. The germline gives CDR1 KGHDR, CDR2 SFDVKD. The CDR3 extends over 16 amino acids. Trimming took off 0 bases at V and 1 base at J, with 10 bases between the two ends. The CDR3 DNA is TGTGCCACCAGTGATTTGAGAGCGTTCGGCACAGATACGCAGTATTTT. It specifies CATSDLRAFGTDTQYF.

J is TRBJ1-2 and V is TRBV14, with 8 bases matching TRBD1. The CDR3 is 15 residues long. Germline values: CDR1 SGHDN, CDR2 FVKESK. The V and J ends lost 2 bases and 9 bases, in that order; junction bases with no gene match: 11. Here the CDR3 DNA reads TGTGCCAGCAGCCAAATACAGGGGGAGATTGGAAGCTACACCTTC. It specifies CASSQIQGEIGSYTF.

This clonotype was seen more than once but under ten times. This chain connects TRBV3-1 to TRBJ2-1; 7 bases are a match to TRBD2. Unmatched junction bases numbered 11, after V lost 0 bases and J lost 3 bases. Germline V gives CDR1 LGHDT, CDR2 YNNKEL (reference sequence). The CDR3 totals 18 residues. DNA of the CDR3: TGTGCCAGCAGCCAAGATTCGGACACGGGGGGAATCTACAATGAGCAGTTCTTC. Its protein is CASSQDSDTGGIYNEQFF.